This TCR beta chain came from a study of T-cell reconstitution after alpha-beta-depleted transplantation in children. The study, taken as a whole, reports: Newly made T cells mostly supplied T-cell counts and diversity one year after transplant. At around two months after transplant, the alpha-beta T cells were reportedly derived from several hundred expanded clones that came from non-depleted graft cells.

Preparing the TCRbeta library involved the use of unique molecular identifiers. TCRdb re-called the PCR reads through MiXCR, storing one row per CDR3 protein. The data hold under 450,000 distinct CDR3 sequences, with around 16% observed a single time. The sample holds a few counts of this clonotype. Its antigen remains unknown. Trimming took 2 bases from V and 5 from J, leaving 7 bases between them. Germline CDR1 SGDLS, CDR2 YYNGEE. CDR3 length equals 12 residues. Source: PBMCs, mostly from graft donor cells, taken 360 days after TCRalphabeta/CD19-depleted stem cell transplant. The clonotype was recovered from a boy younger than two who had a stem cell transplant for Wiskott-Aldrich syndrome, so the T cells may come from the graft donor. The chain couples TRBV9 to TRBJ2-5, with unresolved D. The CDR3 coding sequence is TGTGCCAGCAGCGTCAATATGGAGACCCAGTACTTC. The encoded protein is CASSVNMETQYF.